The T cell receptor (beta chain) under discussion was sequenced for a study of Graves' ophthalmopathy and Graves' hyperthyroidism. TCR beta CDR3 amplification used RNA transcripts. The workflow started with a first-round RT-PCR run with HTBI primers and then moved on to a second-round multiplex PCR. MiXCR, run by TCRdb on the multiplex PCR reads, gives a single entry per CDR3 protein. The profile shows hundreds of thousands of distinct CDR3 sequences, under 50% of them singletons. The CDR3 extends over 13 amino acids. V dropped 0 bases and J dropped 7 bases, with 10 bases sitting between them. CDR1 is MGHRA and CDR2 is YSYEKL in the germline V gene. Study-wide points: In blood, most expanded thyroid clonotypes above 0.001 frequency were also detected.

Under 3 months in duration, the ophthalmopathy in affected donors had moderate-to-severe activity, CAS ≥3 and NOSPECS ≥4. Serum thyroxine and TRAb, along with clinical symptoms, thyroid ultrasound and orbital computed tomography, were what diagnosis relied on. From fresh peripheral blood, roughly 9.3 ml in volume, the PBMCs were obtained. At least ten counts were recorded for this clonotype. Its target is unknown. This TCR was sampled from an adult man with Graves' ophthalmopathy. The V gene is TRBV4-1, the J gene TRBJ2-7; D gene ambiguous. The sequencing sample was made of peripheral blood. The CDR3 DNA reads TGCGCCAGCAGCCAAGATGGCACGAGGGAGCAGTACTTC. Translated, it gives CASSQDGTREQYF.